This T cell receptor (beta chain) was observed in a study of T cells after yellow fever vaccination. Note on this clonotype: Antigen: not known.

As TCR cDNA was made by 5'RACE template switching, a universal primer site and UMIs were added. TCRdb processed the 5' RACE reads anew with MiXCR; each CDR3 protein has one entry. This table holds 320,000 or so distinct CDR3 sequences, approximately 8% found once. General study findings and limits: Some clonotypes were seen in both the CD4 and the CD8 compartments. These made up a small share and likely arose from convergent recombination. Detected again after the booster were most primary-vaccination clones, at about 96% CD4 and nearly 90% CD8.

Germline V lookup: CDR1 MNHEY, CDR2 SVGEGT. The junction had 4 bases not matched to a gene; V was cut back by 6 bases and J by 1 base. There are 16 residues in the CDR3. The sample consisted of PBMCs, taken roughly 45 days after the first yellow fever vaccination. This clonotype was obtained from a man between 18 and 29 years old who received the YFV17D yellow fever vaccine. The rearrangement uses TRBV6-2 or TRBV6-3 and TRBJ2-2; 11 nucleotides agree with TRBD2. The CDR3 nucleotides are TGTGCCAGCAGCATAGCGGGGGGGCAGAACACCGGGGAGCTGTTTTTT. This gives the protein CASSIAGGQNTGELFF.